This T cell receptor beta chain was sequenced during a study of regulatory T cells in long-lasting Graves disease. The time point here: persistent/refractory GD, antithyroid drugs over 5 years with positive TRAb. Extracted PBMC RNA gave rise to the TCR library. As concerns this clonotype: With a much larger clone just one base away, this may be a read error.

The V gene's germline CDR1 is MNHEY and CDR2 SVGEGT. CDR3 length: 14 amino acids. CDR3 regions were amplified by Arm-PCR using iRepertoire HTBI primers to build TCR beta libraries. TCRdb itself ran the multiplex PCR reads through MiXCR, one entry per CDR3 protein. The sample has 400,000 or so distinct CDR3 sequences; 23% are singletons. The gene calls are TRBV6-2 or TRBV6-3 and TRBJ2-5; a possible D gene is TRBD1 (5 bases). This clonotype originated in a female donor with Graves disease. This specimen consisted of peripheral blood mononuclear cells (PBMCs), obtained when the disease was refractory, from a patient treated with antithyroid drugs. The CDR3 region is CACSYSNRQETQYF. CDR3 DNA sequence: TGTGCCTGCAGTTACTCGAACAGGCAAGAGACCCAGTACTTC.